This entry features one T cell receptor (beta chain) sequence. The assay was immunoSEQ multiplex PCR, and TCRdb's table has in-frame clones only and misses some. The repertoire holds around 49,000 clones, with 88% as singletons. Noted time point: peripheral blood 6 weeks after treatment start. This specimen belongs to a study of PD-L1 blockade in urothelial cancer. The overall study: The year 2014 saw patients start atezolizumab, 1,200 mg intravenously every 3 weeks. Peripheral blood specimens exhibited a median yield of approximately 140,000 T cells.

The CDR3 is 12 amino acids. The germline V gene encodes CDR1 SGHRS and CDR2 YFSETQ. J gave up 9 bases and V 4 bases, and 3 bases lay outside the gene matches. This specimen was PBMCs, taken around atezolizumab (anti-PD-L1) treatment. V gene TRBV5-1 combines with J gene TRBJ2-1; TRBD1 agrees at 8 bases. This receptor was identified in a man in his sixties with urothelial cancer. The CDR3, as DNA: TGCGCCAGCAGCAGACAGGGGCTTGAGCAGTTCTTC. It yields the protein CASSRQGLEQFF.